This T cell receptor (beta chain) came from a study of T cell clonality in common variable immunodeficiency (dated by TCRdb to 2014 to 2015). For sequencing input, CVID and control samples contributed equivalent amounts of genomic DNA. For every sample, a 60 bp segment covering the rearranged TCRbeta CDR3 region was amplified and then sequenced. The immunoSEQ assay, a bias-corrected multiplex PCR combined with high-throughput sequencing, was used to amplify TCRbeta. As for the original processing: Each unique nucleotide sequence was treated as a clone and annotated with V, D and J genes, copy number and frequency. Sequences were labeled productive if in frame, and non-productive if out of frame or containing stop codons. As previously described, Shannon's entropy was used to calculate clonality. The predicted amino acid sequences of productive clones were used to derive mean CDR3 Kyte-Doolittle hydropathy. Scaled V gene usage was hierarchically clustered using Manhattan distance and complete linkage with the R hclust function. Clone sharing by CDR3 amino acid sequence was assessed by resampling 12 repertoires per group over 100 rounds. The repertoires were screened for 65 to 75 published EBV-specific TCRbeta sequences and approximately 240 published CMV-specific TCRbeta sequences. A couple of CVID samples yielding fewer than 10,000 sequences were excluded from analysis, leaving approximately 40 CVID repertoires. TCRdb obtained this table from immuneACCESS and retained in-frame rearrangements with V and J assigned. These tables miss some clones; where compared with another copy, unresolved V genes account for less than half of the shortfall, and the remainder is unexplained. D and trimming come from the DNA, and the V and J calls and clone size come from that table. The sample has about 32,000 clones on record, with no singletons. The biggest ten clones account for approximately 4% of the sample.

For this chain, trimming is 2 bases at the V end and 4 bases at the J end, and the number of junction bases without a gene match is 3. CDR1 and CDR2, looked up from the germline V gene (reference sequence), are DFQATT and SNEGSKA. The CDR3 measures 14 amino acids from cysteine to phenylalanine. Sequencing covers 33 bases of the CDR3, shown here with the frame starting at base 1. Study-level results and caveats: Fewer TCRbeta clones were shared among CVID subjects than among healthy controls (p < 0.0001). Increased TCRbeta clonality was found in CVID subjects compared with healthy controls (t-test p = 0.018), with the increase being most characteristic of about a third of subjects. Fewer deletions and N-nucleotide insertions were reportedly observed in CVID TCRbeta sequences, and highly modified clones with 13 or more V deletions were reportedly absent from CVID TCRbeta sequences. Even though DNA input was the same, control samples had an average of approximately 82,000 unique sequences each, compared with 25,000 to 35,000 in CVID samples. Differences among patients in the CVID cohort limited the correlations between repertoire features and clinical complications. The authors noted that sequencing repertoires of T cell subpopulations would be needed to clarify what caused the increased clonality in CVID.

This clone was observed at least ten times. Its specific antigen is unknown. The read ends 3 residues early relative to the CDR3; the germline J gene fills the gap. Both CVID patients and healthy controls were predominantly of Caucasian heritage. From each donor, roughly 4.5 to 8.5 ml of heparinized peripheral whole blood was collected. Genomic DNA from adults with common variable immune deficiency (CVID) and from healthy adult controls was the source for sequencing TCRbeta CDR3 repertoires. The control group was made up of roughly 22 healthy adult volunteers (about ten male and roughly twelve female) whose ages ranged from 23 to 66 years, with a mean age of nearly 35. To isolate peripheral blood mononuclear cells, diluted blood was subjected to density centrifugation over Hypaque 1077 or Ficoll-Paque. Genomic DNA was obtained from unsorted mononuclear cells using either Qiagen column purification or a centrifugation-based method.

Specimen: peripheral blood mononuclear cells. This clonotype was sampled from a person between 18 and 69 years old in good health. The rearranged segments are TRBV20-1 and TRBJ2-1; 9 central nucleotides agree with TRBD2. This receptor has the CDR3 CSARSSGSYNEQFF. The part of the CDR3 DNA that was read is TGCAGTGCTAGAAGTAGCGGGAGTTACAATGAG.